This TCR beta chain originates from a study of blood T cell repertoires in COVID-19. Sequencing used immunoSEQ multiplex PCR; TCRdb keeps in-frame clones, though not all of them. The sample comprises over 30,000 clones, roughly 80% of which are singletons, and 16% rests with the top ten. The CDR3 consists of 16 residues. Germline-derived CDR1 and CDR2 are LGHNA and YNFKEQ. V shed 1 base and J 3 bases; nucleotides not matched to a gene: 7. The sequencing sample was made of peripheral blood. The sequence came from a human donor in a cohort sampled during active COVID-19. This rearrangement joins TRBV4-2 to TRBJ2-7; 9 bases match TRBD2. The CDR3 spells CASSQAEAGGNYEQYF. CDR3 DNA sequence: TGTGCCAGCAGCCAAGCCGAGGCGGGGGGGAACTACGAGCAGTACTTC.